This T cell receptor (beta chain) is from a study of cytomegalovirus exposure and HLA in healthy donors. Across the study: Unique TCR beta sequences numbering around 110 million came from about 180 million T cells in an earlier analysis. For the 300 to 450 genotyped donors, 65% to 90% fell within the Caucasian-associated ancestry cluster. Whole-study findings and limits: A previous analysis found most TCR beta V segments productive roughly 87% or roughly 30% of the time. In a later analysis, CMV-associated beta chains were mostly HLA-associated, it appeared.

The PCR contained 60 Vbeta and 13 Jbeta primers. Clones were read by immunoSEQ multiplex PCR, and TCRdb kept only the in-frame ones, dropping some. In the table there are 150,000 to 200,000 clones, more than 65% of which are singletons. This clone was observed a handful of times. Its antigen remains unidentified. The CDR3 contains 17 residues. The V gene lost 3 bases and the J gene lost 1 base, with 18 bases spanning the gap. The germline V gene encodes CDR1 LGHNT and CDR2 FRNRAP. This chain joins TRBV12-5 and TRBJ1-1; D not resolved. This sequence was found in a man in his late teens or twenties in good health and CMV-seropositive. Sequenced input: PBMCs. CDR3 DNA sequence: TGTGCTAGTGGTTTCTTCCCTCTAGAGGGTGAGAACACTGAAGCTTTCTTT. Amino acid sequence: CASGFFPLEGENTEAFF. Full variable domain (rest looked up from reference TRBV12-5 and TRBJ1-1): DARVTQTPRHKVTEMGQEVTMRCQPILGHNTVFWYRQTMMQGLELLAYFRNRAPLDDSGMPKDRFSAEMPDATLATLKIQPSEPRDSAVYFCASGFFPLEGENTEAFFGQGTRLTVV.